The following is a TCR beta chain sequence with its context. Antigen specificity is unknown. Sequenced by immunoSEQ multiplex PCR; TCRdb stores in-frame clones only, minus some. Among 330,000 or so clones listed, more than 80% were seen once. V lost 7 bases, J lost 0 bases, and 7 bases lay in between. The CDR3 is 13 amino acids. CDR1 MNHEY and CDR2 SMNVEV come from the germline V gene (reference sequence). This entry belongs to a study of cytomegalovirus exposure and HLA in healthy donors. General study points: The study designated some 180 TCR beta chains cytomegalovirus-associated.

The chain couples TRBV27 to TRBJ2-4, with D unresolved. The sequence derives from a woman between 18 and 29 years old in good health and CMV-seronegative. The sequencing input was PBMCs. CDR3 region: CASTSLAKNIQYF. The CDR3 DNA reads as TGTGCCAGCACGTCGTTAGCCAAAAACATTCAGTACTTC.